This is a list of T cell receptor beta chains from one sample in a study of T cells in Graves' hyperthyroidism and ophthalmopathy. TCRdb reanalysed the multiplex PCR reads using MiXCR and keeps one entry per CDR3 protein. Of about 410,000 distinct CDR3 sequences in the sample, roughly 14% were seen once. Material for sequencing was blood. All receptors come from a man between 18 and 35 years old with Graves' ophthalmopathy. CDR3s include the opening cysteine and the closing phenylalanine or tryptophan. D genes are given only for firm matches. Rows give clone size only sometimes, using once, few, many, or a class for an expanded clone.

d_gene	v_gene	abundance	j_gene	CDR3nt	CDR3aa
TRBD2	TRBV13	.	TRBJ2-1	TGTGCCAGCAGCGTAGGCGGGGGGTTTGAGCAGTTCTTC	CASSVGGGFEQFF
TRBD2	TRBV2	once	TRBJ2-5	TGTGCCAGCAGTGTACCCCTAGCGGGGGGTCGCCCTCAAGAGACCCAGTACTTC	CASSVPLAGGRPQETQYF
TRBD1	TRBV5-4	.	TRBJ2-1	TGTGCCAGCAGCTTGGAAGGGGGCCCTGGCGGCGATGAGCAGTTCTTC	CASSLEGGPGGDEQFF
.	TRBV5-1	many	TRBJ2-3	TGCGCCAGCAGCTTGGGAGGGCCCGGGACTTCGTTCACAGATACGCAGTATTTT	CASSLGGPGTSFTDTQYF
.	TRBV30	few	TRBJ2-2	TGTGCCTGGAGTGTACATGCCCCCGGGGAGCTGTTTTTT	CAWSVHAPGELFF
TRBD2	TRBV14	many	TRBJ2-1	TGTGCCAGCAGCCAACCTTCAAGGTCAGCGGGGGGTGAGCAGTTCTTC	CASSQPSRSAGGEQFF
TRBD1	TRBV5-1	.	TRBJ1-5	TGCGCCAGCAGGACAGGGGATAGCAATCAGCCCCAGCATTTT	CASRTGDSNQPQHF
.	TRBV30	many	TRBJ1-3	TGTGCCTGGAGGTCAGGCCCCTCTGGAAACACCATATATTTT	CAWRSGPSGNTIYF
TRBD2	TRBV18	.	TRBJ2-5	TGTGCCAGCTCACCAAACGGGGGGGTTCAAGAGACCCAGTACTTC	CASSPNGGVQETQYF
TRBD1	TRBV6-1	many	TRBJ1-2	TGTGCCAGCAGCGCCGGACAGGGATCCTACTATGGCTACACCTTC	CASSAGQGSYYGYTF
.	TRBV12-3/TRBV12-4	.	TRBJ1-6	TGTGCCAGCAGTTTATCGCAGGATAATTCACCCCTCCACTTT	CASSLSQDNSPLHF
.	TRBV19	many	TRBJ1-2	TGTGCCAGTAGTATCACGGGGTTTGATGGCTACACCTTC	CASSITGFDGYTF
.	TRBV4-1	.	TRBJ1-2	TGCGCCAGCAGCCAAGATTCCGGGGGAAATGGCTACACCTTC	CASSQDSGGNGYTF
TRBD2	TRBV12-3/TRBV12-4	.	TRBJ2-1	TGTGCCAGCAGTTCATCGTCCTTTGGCGGGAGGGGGAGCTCCTACGAGCAGTTCTTC	CASSSSSFGGRGSSYEQFF
TRBD2	TRBV6-1	few	TRBJ2-2	TGTGCCAGCAGATTCCTAGCGGGGGGAATTAACACCGGGGAGCTGTTTTTT	CASRFLAGGINTGELFF
.	TRBV20-1	many	TRBJ2-5	TGCAGTGCTGTAGCATTCCAAGAGACCCAGTACTTC	CSAVAFQETQYF
.	TRBV12-3/TRBV12-4	.	TRBJ1-2	TGTGCCAGCAGTTTAAGTGGGGTCAGTTCAGGGAGAAACTATGGCTACACCTTC	CASSLSGVSSGRNYGYTF
.	TRBV11-2	.	TRBJ2-3	TGTGCCAGCAGCTCCGAGGGGGGGCCCAGCACAGATACGCAGTATTTT	CASSSEGGPSTDTQYF
TRBD2	TRBV4-1	many	TRBJ2-2	TGCGCCAGCAGCCTGGGACTAGCGGGAGTCCTCGGGGAGCTGTTTTTT	CASSLGLAGVLGELFF
.	TRBV5-1	many	TRBJ2-3	TGCGCCAGCAGCTTGCTCCCCGCGGGGACTAGCACAGATACGCAGTATTTT	CASSLLPAGTSTDTQYF
.	TRBV7-9	many	TRBJ2-7	TGTGCCAGCAGCCCCCCGGCGCTACCCAACCCCCTCGAGCAGTACTTC	CASSPPALPNPLEQYF
.	TRBV9	few	TRBJ1-5	TGTGCCGGCAGACACAGGGTGTTCCATCAGCCCCAGCATTTT	CAGRHRVFHQPQHF
.	TRBV6-5	many	TRBJ2-1	TGTGCCAGCAGTTACTCGTTGTTTAGCGGCTACAATGAGCAGTTCTTC	CASSYSLFSGYNEQFF
.	TRBV5-6	.	TRBJ2-3	TGTGCCAGCAGCTTGAGCGGGTCAGGGGTTACAGATACGCAGTATTTT	CASSLSGSGVTDTQYF
.	TRBV29-1	many	TRBJ1-1	TGCAGCGTTGAGCCCGCGGGTGGAACTGAAGCTTTCTTT	CSVEPAGGTEAFF
.	TRBV12-3/TRBV12-4	many	TRBJ2-7	TGTGCCAGCAGTTTAGCCGTTTACGAGCAGTACTTC	CASSLAVYEQYF
.	TRBV11-2	.	TRBJ2-7	TGTGCCAGCAGCTTAGATCTTAGTCAGGACCTACTAACCTACGAGCAGTACTTC	CASSLDLSQDLLTYEQYF
.	TRBV3-1	many	TRBJ2-3	TGTGCCAGCAGCCAAGAGAGCGGACATACGCAGTATTTT	CASSQESGHTQYF
.	TRBV7-2	many	TRBJ1-2	TGTGCCAGCAGCTCTGGGGCAGGGACTGGCTACACCTTC	CASSSGAGTGYTF
.	TRBV4-1	.	TRBJ2-1	TGCGCCAGCAGCCCCGTGGACTACAATGAGCAGTTCTTC	CASSPVDYNEQFF
TRBD1	TRBV10-3	many	TRBJ1-1	TGTGCCATCAGGGACAGGGACTACACTGAAGCTTTCTTT	CAIRDRDYTEAFF
.	TRBV19	.	TRBJ1-2	TGTGCCAGTAGTATAGATCAGGCAGAGATAGGCTACACCTTC	CASSIDQAEIGYTF